This is a list of T cell receptor beta chains from one sample in a study of shared clonotypes between healthy human individuals. Profiled with immunoSEQ multiplex PCR; TCRdb holds only in-frame clones, not every one. The repertoire holds approximately 720,000 clones, roughly 70% seen once, with about 2% in the top ten. The sample consisted of memory CD4+ T cells sorted from blood. The source of these receptors is a woman in her 30s in good health. The CDR3 runs from the conserved cysteine through the conserved F or W. The D gene is left open where the match is weak. Size values are once, few and many counts, or a class for expanded clones, and some rows have none.

cdr3_nt cdr3_aa clone_size d_call j_call v_call
TGTGCCAGCAGTTTTGGAGGGGGTAGACAGCCCCAGCATTTT CASSFGGGRQPQHF - - TRBJ1-5 TRBV27
TGTGCCAGCACCCGACCAGTAGGAGGGAATGAGCAGTTCTTC CASTRPVGGNEQFF - - TRBJ2-1 TRBV7-8
TGTGCCAGCAGCTTAGTGGTTCAGGGGAACTACGAGCAGTACTTC CASSLVVQGNYEQYF - - TRBJ2-7 TRBV7-9
TGTGCCAGCAGTGAAAAGGAAGGGCTCGGCCGTTACGAGCAGTACTTC CASSEKEGLGRYEQYF - - TRBJ2-7 TRBV6-1
TGTGCCAGCAGTGAAGACGGGTTAGCGTTGAAGCAGTACTTC CASSEDGLALKQYF - - TRBJ2-7 TRBV6-1
TGCGCCAGCAGCCTTACCGGGACTAGCGGGACCCCTCGTACATACAATGAGCAGTTCTTC CASSLTGTSGTPRTYNEQFF - TRBD2 TRBJ2-1 TRBV4-1
TGCGCCAGCAGCTTTTCAGGGGAAGAGACCCAGTACTTC CASSFSGEETQYF once - TRBJ2-5 TRBV5-1
TGTGCCAGCAGACGGGTCGAGCGGAACTACGAGCAGTACTTC CASRRVERNYEQYF once - TRBJ2-7 TRBV27
TGCGCCAGCAGCCAGGGACTGGCTCCCCTCCACTTT CASSQGLAPLHF - - TRBJ1-6 TRBV4-1
TGTGCCAGCAGTAAGGGACCGAGTCGGCAAGAGACCCAGTACTTC CASSKGPSRQETQYF - - TRBJ2-5 TRBV6-5
TGTGCCTGGAGAACTTGGGGCGGGGGTGAAAAACTGTTTTTT CAWRTWGGGEKLFF - - TRBJ1-4 TRBV30
TGTGCCAGCAGCCCCACCCTTACACAAAACTATGGCTACACCTTC CASSPTLTQNYGYTF - - TRBJ1-2 TRBV14
TGTGCCAGCAGCCCACTCGACAGACCCAATCAGCCCCAGCATTTT CASSPLDRPNQPQHF - - TRBJ1-5 TRBV27
TGTGCCAGCAGTTTATTCCAGGGCACCGGGGAGCTGTTTTTT CASSLFQGTGELFF - - TRBJ2-2 TRBV27
TGTGCCAGCTCACCCGGGACTAACACAGATACGCAGTATTTT CASSPGTNTDTQYF - TRBD2 TRBJ2-3 TRBV18
TGTGCCAGCACCGGGGGCGCCTACGAGCAGTACTTC CASTGGAYEQYF - - TRBJ2-7 TRBV6-1
TGTGCCACCAGCAGAGCAGGTAGCTTCTACGAGCAGTACTTC CATSRAGSFYEQYF - - TRBJ2-7 TRBV15
TGTGCCAGCAGCTTAGATTCTTTCGACAGGGGGCTGGACAATGAGCAGTTCTTC CASSLDSFDRGLDNEQFF - TRBD1 TRBJ2-1 TRBV13
TGTGCCAGCAGTGAAGGTGAGGGGCTAGCTTCCTACGAGCAGTACTTC CASSEGEGLASYEQYF - - TRBJ2-7 TRBV6-1
TGCAGCGTTGGTGGCAGGGCGCTTGACACAGATACGCAGTATTTT CSVGGRALDTDTQYF once - TRBJ2-3 TRBV29-1
TGTGCCAGCAGCCCGGGGACAGGGCAATTAGAGACCCAGTACTTC CASSPGTGQLETQYF - TRBD1 TRBJ2-5 TRBV7-9
TGCAGCGTTGCGGGCAGACCCGGCCTCGAGCAGTACTTC CSVAGRPGLEQYF - - TRBJ2-7 TRBV29-1